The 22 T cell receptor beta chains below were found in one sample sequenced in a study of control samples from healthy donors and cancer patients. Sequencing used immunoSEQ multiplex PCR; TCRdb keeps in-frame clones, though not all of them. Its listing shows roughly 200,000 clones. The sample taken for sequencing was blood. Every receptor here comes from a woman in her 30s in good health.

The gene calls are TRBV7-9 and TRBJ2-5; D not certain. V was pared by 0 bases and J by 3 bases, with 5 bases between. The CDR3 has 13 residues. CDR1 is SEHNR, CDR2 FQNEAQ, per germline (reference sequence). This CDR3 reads CASSLAGKETQYF. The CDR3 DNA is TGTGCCAGCAGCTTAGCAGGAAAAGAGACCCAGTACTTC.

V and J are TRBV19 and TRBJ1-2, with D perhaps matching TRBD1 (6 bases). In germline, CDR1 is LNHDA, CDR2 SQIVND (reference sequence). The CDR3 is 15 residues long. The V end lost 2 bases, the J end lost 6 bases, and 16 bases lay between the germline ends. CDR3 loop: CASSISPGAIDGYTF. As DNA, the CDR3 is TGTGCCAGTAGTATAAGTCCGGGGGCAATCGATGGCTACACCTTC.

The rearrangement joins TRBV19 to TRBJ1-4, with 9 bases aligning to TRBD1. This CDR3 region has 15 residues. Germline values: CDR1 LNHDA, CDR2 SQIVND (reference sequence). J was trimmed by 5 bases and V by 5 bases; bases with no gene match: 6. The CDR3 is CASSLGTGLNEKLFF. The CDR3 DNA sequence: TGTGCCAGTAGTTTAGGGACAGGGTTGAATGAAAAACTGTTTTTT.

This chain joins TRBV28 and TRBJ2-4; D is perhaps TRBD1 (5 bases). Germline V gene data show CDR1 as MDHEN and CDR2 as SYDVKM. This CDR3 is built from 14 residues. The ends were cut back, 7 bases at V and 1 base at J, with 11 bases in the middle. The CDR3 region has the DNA TGTGCCAGCAACGCCAGGGCCGCCAAAAACATTCAGTACTTC. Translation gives CASNARAAKNIQYF.

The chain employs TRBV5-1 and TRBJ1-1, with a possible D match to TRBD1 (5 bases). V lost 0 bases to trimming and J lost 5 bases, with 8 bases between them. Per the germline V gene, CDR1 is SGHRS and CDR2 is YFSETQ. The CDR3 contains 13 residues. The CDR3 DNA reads TGCGCCAGCAGCTTGGACGGGGGTACTGAAGCTTTCTTT. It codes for CASSLDGGTEAFF.

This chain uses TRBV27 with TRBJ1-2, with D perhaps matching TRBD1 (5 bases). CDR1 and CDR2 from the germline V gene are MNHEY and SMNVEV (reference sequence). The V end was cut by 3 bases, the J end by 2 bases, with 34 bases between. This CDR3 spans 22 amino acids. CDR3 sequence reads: CASSFRVDAGGDPRNWNYGYTF. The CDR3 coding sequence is TGTGCCAGCAGTTTCCGCGTGGACGCGGGGGGGGACCCGAGAAATTGGAACTATGGCTACACCTTC.

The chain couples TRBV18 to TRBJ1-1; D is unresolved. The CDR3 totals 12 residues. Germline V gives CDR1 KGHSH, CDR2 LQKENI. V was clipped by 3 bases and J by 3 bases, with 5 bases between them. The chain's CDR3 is CASSPGYTEAFF. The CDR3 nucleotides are TGTGCCAGCTCACCGGGGTACACTGAAGCTTTCTTT.

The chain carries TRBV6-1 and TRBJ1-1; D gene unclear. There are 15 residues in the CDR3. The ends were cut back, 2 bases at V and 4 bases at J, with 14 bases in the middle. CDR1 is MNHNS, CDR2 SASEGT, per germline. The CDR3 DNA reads TGTGCCAGCAGTGAAAGCGGGCCCTGGGGCACTGAAGCTTTCTTT. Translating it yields CASSESGPWGTEAFF.

The chain's CDR3 is CASSQDRWGGYTEAFF. The CDR3 DNA is TGCGCCAGCAGCCAAGATAGGTGGGGGGGGTACACTGAAGCTTTCTTT. The chain employs TRBV4-3 and TRBJ1-1, with a tentative D call TRBD1 (5 bases). The CDR3 totals 16 residues. Trimming stripped 0 bases from V and 3 bases from J, with 14 bases between. CDR1 LGHNA and CDR2 YSLEER come from the germline V gene.

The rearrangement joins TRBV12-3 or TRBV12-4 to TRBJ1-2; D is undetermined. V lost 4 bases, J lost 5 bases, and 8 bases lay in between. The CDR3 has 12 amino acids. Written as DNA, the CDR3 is TGTGCCAGCAGTTCCCTAATATATGGCTACACCTTC. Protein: CASSSLIYGYTF.

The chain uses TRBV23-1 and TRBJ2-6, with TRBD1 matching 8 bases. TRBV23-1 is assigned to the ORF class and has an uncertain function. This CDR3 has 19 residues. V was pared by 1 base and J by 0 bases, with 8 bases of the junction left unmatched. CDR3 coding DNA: TGCGCCAGCAGTCAATTAACGGGACAGGATTACTCTGGGGCCAACGTCCTGACTTTC. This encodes CASSQLTGQDYSGANVLTF.

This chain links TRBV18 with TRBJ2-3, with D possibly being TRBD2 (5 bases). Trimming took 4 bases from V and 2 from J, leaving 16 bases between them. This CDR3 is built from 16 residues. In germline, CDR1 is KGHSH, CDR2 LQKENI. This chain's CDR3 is CASSLVPASPTDTQYF. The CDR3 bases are TGTGCCAGCTCACTGGTTCCAGCTAGCCCCACAGATACGCAGTATTTT. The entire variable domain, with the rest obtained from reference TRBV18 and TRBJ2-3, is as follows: NAGVMQNPRHLVRRRGQEARLRCSPMKGHSHVYWYRQLPEEGLKFMVYLQKENIIDESGMPKERFSAEFPKEGPSILRIQQVVRGDSAAYFCASSLVPASPTDTQYFGPGTRLTVL.

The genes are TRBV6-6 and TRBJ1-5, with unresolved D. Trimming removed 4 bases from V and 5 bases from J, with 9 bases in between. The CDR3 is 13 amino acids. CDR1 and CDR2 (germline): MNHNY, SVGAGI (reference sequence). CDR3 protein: CASSLALYQPQHF. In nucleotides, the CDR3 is TGTGCCAGCAGTTTAGCGCTATATCAGCCCCAGCATTTT.

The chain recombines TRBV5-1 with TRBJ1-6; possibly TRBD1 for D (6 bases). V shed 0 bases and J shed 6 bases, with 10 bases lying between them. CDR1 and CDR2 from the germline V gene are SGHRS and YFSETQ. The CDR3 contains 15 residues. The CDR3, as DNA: TGCGCCAGCAGCTTGGAGACAGGAAGTAATTCACCCCTCCACTTT. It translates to CASSLETGSNSPLHF.

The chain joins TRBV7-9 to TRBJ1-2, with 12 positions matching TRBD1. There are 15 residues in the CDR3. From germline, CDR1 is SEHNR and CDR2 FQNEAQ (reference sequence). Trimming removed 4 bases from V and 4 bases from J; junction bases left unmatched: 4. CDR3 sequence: CASSSGQGAIYGYTF. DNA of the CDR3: TGTGCCAGCAGCTCGGGACAGGGGGCGATCTATGGCTACACCTTC.

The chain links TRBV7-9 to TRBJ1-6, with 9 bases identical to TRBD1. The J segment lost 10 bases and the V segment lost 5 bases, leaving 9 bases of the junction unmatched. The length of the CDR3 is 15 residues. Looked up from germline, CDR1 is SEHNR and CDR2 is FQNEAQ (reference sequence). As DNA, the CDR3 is TGTGCCAGCAGCATCACAGGGGGCATAGGATCACCCCTCCACTTT. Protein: CASSITGGIGSPLHF.

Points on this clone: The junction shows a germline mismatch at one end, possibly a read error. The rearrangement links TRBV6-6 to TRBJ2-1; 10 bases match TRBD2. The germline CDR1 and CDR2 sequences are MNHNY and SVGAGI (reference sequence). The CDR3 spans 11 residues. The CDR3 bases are TGTGCCAGCAGCCCCGGGACTAGCGACATCTTC. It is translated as CASSPGTSDIF.

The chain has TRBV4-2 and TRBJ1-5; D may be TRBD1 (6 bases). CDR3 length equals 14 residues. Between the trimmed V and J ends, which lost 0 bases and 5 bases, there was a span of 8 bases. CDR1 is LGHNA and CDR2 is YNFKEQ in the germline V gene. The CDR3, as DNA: TGTGCCAGCAGCCAAGACTCAGGGGATCAGCCCCAGCATTTT. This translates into CASSQDSGDQPQHF.

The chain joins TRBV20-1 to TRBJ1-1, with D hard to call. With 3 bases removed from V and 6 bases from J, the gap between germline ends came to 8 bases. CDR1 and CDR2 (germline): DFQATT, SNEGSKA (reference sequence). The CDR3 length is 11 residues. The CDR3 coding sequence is TGCAGTGCTAGCCGAACCTCTGAAGCTTTCTTT. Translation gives CSASRTSEAFF.

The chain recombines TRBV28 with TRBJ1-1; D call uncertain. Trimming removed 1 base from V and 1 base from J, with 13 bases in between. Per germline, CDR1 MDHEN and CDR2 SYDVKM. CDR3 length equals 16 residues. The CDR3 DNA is TGTGCCAGCAGTTTATATCCCGGGGTGGGGAACACTGAAGCTTTCTTT. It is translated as CASSLYPGVGNTEAFF.

The DNA for the CDR3 is TGTGCCAGCAGTCTACTGGACAGGATTAATGAAAAACTGTTTTTT. It specifies CASSLLDRINEKLFF. V is TRBV27 and J is TRBJ1-4; 7 bases map to TRBD1. CDR3 size: 15 residues. The ends lost 5 bases at V and 4 bases at J; junction bases unmatched: 7. CDR1 is MNHEY and CDR2 is SMNVEV in the germline V gene (reference sequence).

The CDR3 sequence is CASSSGTAQKLFF. The CDR3 coding sequence is TGTGCCAGCAGCTCCGGGACAGCGCAAAAACTGTTTTTT. This chain joins TRBV7-9 and TRBJ1-4, with TRBD1 matching 7 bases. J gave up 9 bases and V 4 bases, and 5 bases lay outside the gene matches. Germline CDR1 reads SEHNR; CDR2 reads FQNEAQ (reference sequence). There are 13 residues in the CDR3.